The 4 T cell receptor beta chains given below trace back to one sample, sequenced in a study of human T cells and chemical hapten exposure. In TCRdb, the RACE reads were re-called with MiXCR into one record per CDR3 protein. The sample shows about 120,000 distinct CDR3 sequences, roughly 12% of them seen only once. Time point noted: pre-sensitization, week 0. The treatment is: therapeutic diphenylcyclopropenone sensitization with weekly scalp DPC. The source material was whole blood, sampled in connection with sensitization to the hapten diphenylcyclopropenone (DPC). The receptors come from a woman aged 18 to 35 with alopecia areata. Some clones in this sample may be carry-over from other donors' samples.

This sequence joins TRBV28 and TRBJ2-2; TRBD1 might be the D (6 bases). Germline V CDR1 and CDR2: MDHEN, SYDVKM. This CDR3 comprises 15 residues. V lost 6 bases and J lost 4, with 15 bases in between. Written as DNA, the CDR3 is TGTGCCAGCAGCTGGGGATCACAGGGCACCGGGGAGCTGTTTTTT. This sequence encodes CASSWGSQGTGELFF.

In its sample, this clonotype was seen a few times. The J gene is TRBJ1-2, the V gene TRBV12-3 or TRBV12-4; D gene ambiguous. This CDR3 comprises 17 residues. V lost 8 bases to trimming and J lost 6 bases, with 28 bases between them. This CDR3 reads CASSKNLGIGSDHGYTF. The CDR3 DNA sequence: TGTGCCAGCTCGAAAAACCTGGGTATAGGAAGTGATCATGGCTACACCTTC.

This clonotype was detected many times. V gene TRBV20-1 combines with J gene TRBJ2-3, with 8 positions matching TRBD1. This CDR3 is built from 12 residues. Germline CDR1 is DFQATT and CDR2 is SNEGSKA (reference sequence). Germline trimming cut 5 bases from V and 5 bases from J; bases unmatched to any gene: 3. CDR3 protein: CSAVTGGDTQYF. The CDR3 coding sequence is TGCAGTGCTGTCACAGGGGGAGATACGCAGTATTTT.

This clonotype came up many times. V usage is TRBV28 and J usage is TRBJ1-5; D may be TRBD1 (5 bases). Germline V lookup: CDR1 MDHEN, CDR2 SYDVKM. CDR3 length: 17 residues. Between the trimmed V and J ends, which lost 3 bases and 3 bases, there was a span of 18 bases. In nucleotides, the CDR3 is TGTGCCAGCAGTTTTCTGCCCCAGGGAGAAGACAATCAGCCCCAGCATTTT. Translating gives CASSFLPQGEDNQPQHF.